This TCR beta chain emerged from a study of CD8 T cells in ankylosing spondylitis. TCRdb re-derived calls from the 5' RACE reads in MiXCR, one entry per CDR3 protein. The sample has about 92,000 distinct CDR3 sequences, around 9.4% seen once. From germline, CDR1 is SEHNR and CDR2 FQNEAQ (reference sequence). This CDR3 spans 14 amino acids. With 3 bases removed from V and 2 bases from J, the gap between germline ends came to 7 bases. This clonotype was sampled from a male donor with ankylosing spondylitis or in good health (not recorded which). Sequences were obtained from blood, either unsorted or a sorted T cell fraction (not recorded which). J is TRBJ2-2 and V is TRBV7-9; no firm D call. Here the CDR3 reads CASSFGPNTGELFF. The CDR3 DNA reads as TGTGCCAGCAGCTTTGGCCCTAACACCGGGGAGCTGTTTTTT.